This passage covers 24 T cell receptor beta chains from one sample sequenced in a study of blood T cell repertoires in COVID-19. The data were produced by immunoSEQ multiplex PCR, yet TCRdb's version contains in-frame clones alone and is incomplete. The sample includes roughly 72,000 clones, 88% of them seen just once. Sequencing was done on a sample of peripheral blood. The receptors were sampled from a human donor in a cohort sampled during active COVID-19.

CDR3: CASSIQLAGATDTQYF. The CDR3 coding sequence is TGTGCCAGCAGCATTCAACTAGCGGGGGCCACAGATACGCAGTATTTT. The chain is built from TRBV7-9 and TRBJ2-3; 11 bases match TRBD2. Unmatched junction bases numbered 6, after V lost 5 bases and J lost 2 bases. The CDR3 has 16 residues. CDR1 is SEHNR and CDR2 is FQNEAQ in the germline V gene (reference sequence).

The chain joins TRBV6-6 to TRBJ1-2; TRBD1 matches at 8 bases. The V and J ends lost 6 bases and 4 bases, in that order; junction bases with no gene match: 7. Germline-derived CDR1 and CDR2 are MNHNY and SVGAGI (reference sequence). This CDR3 contains 14 residues. The CDR3 nucleotides read TGTGCCAGCAGAAGTGGACAGGGTACCTATGGCTACACCTTC. Its translation is CASRSGQGTYGYTF.

The chain couples TRBV5-4 to TRBJ1-1, with D tentatively TRBD1 (6 bases). Germline-derived CDR1 and CDR2 are SGHNT and YYREEE (reference sequence). The germline V and J ends were trimmed by 5 bases and 0 bases, with 11 bases remaining between them. CDR3 size: 14 residues. This CDR3 reads CASRQGGMNTEAFF. The CDR3 DNA follows: TGTGCCAGCAGACAGGGTGGGATGAACACTGAAGCTTTCTTT. Full variable domain (remainder filled in from reference TRBV5-4 and TRBJ1-1): ETGVTQSPTHLIKTRGQQVTLRCSSQSGHNTVSWYQQALGQGPQFIFQYYREEENGRGNFPPRFSGLQFPNYSSELNVNALELDDSALYLCASRQGGMNTEAFFGQGTRLTVV.

This clone was detected once. V gene TRBV6-5 combines with J gene TRBJ2-7; D remains unclear. CDR1 and CDR2 (germline): MNHEY, SVGAGI. Trimming removed 8 bases at V and 4 bases at J, with 9 bases between. CDR3 length equals 11 residues. CDR3 residues: CASLQEYEQYF. CDR3 sequence (DNA): TGTGCCAGCCTGCAGGAATACGAGCAGTACTTC.

The V call is TRBV6-4, the J call TRBJ2-1; 8 nucleotides align to TRBD2. The germline gives CDR1 MRHNA, CDR2 SNTAGT. The junction had 16 bases not matched to a gene; V was cut back by 6 bases and J by 9 bases. The length of the CDR3 is 16 residues. Written as DNA, the CDR3 is TGTGCCAGCAGCGTGTTTCCGGGGGGGCAATTCGGTGAGCAGTTCTTC. Translation gives CASSVFPGGQFGEQFF.

The J gene is TRBJ1-4, the V gene TRBV5-1; TRBD1 is a possible D gene (5 bases). V was shortened by 0 bases and J by 3 bases, with 15 bases between the two germline ends. This CDR3 contains 17 residues. Germline V lookup: CDR1 SGHRS, CDR2 YFSETQ. The CDR3 loop reads CASSLGGLRGANEKLFF. In DNA, the CDR3 is TGCGCCAGCAGCTTGGGGGGACTGAGAGGGGCTAATGAAAAACTGTTTTTT.

The chain recombines TRBV27 with TRBJ1-2, with unresolved D. The CDR3 sequence is 13 residues long. V lost 7 bases and J lost 8, with 17 bases in between. Germline values: CDR1 MNHEY, CDR2 SMNVEV (reference sequence). The CDR3 coding sequence is TGTGCCAGCACGAACGGCGGACTGCGGGGCTACACCTTC. It encodes CASTNGGLRGYTF.

The genes are TRBV5-5 and TRBJ1-3; D may be TRBD1 (5 bases). CDR1 and CDR2 from the germline V gene are SGHKS and YYEKEE (reference sequence). Between the trimmed V and J ends, which lost 0 bases and 2 bases, there was a span of 9 bases. The CDR3 length is 15 residues. DNA for the CDR3: TGTGCCAGCAGCTTGGATGCGGGGGCTGGAAACACCATATATTTT. It translates to CASSLDAGAGNTIYF.

The CDR3 reads CASSHRDSSYEQYF. As DNA, the CDR3 is TGTGCCAGCAGTCACCGGGACAGCTCCTACGAGCAGTACTTC. J is TRBJ2-7 and V is TRBV6-6, with TRBD1 matching over 7 bases. Unmatched junction bases numbered 4, after V lost 5 bases and J lost 0 bases. CDR1 and CDR2 from the germline V gene are MNHNY and SVGAGI (reference sequence). The CDR3 loop spans 14 amino acids.

The chain carries TRBV9 and TRBJ1-3; D not certain. The germline CDR1 and CDR2 sequences are SGDLS and YYNGEE. V was pared by 0 bases and J by 0 bases, with 7 bases between. This CDR3 is built from 15 residues. The CDR3 nucleotides read TGTGCCAGCAGCGTAGATCCGAGCTCTGGAAACACCATATATTTT. Translated: CASSVDPSSGNTIYF.

The rearrangement links TRBV2 to TRBJ1-1, with 9 bases identical to TRBD1. Per the germline V gene, CDR1 is SNHLY and CDR2 is FYNNEI. V was pared by 7 bases and J by 5 bases, with 5 bases of the junction left unmatched. This CDR3 is 13 amino acids long. The CDR3 is CASKNDRGTEAFF. Written as DNA, the CDR3 is TGTGCCAGCAAAAACGACAGGGGGACTGAAGCTTTCTTT.

V is TRBV11-2 and J is TRBJ1-2; no firm D call. V lost 1 base to trimming and J lost 3 bases, with 9 bases between them. CDR3 length equals 14 residues. Germline values: CDR1 SGHAT, CDR2 FQNNGV. In DNA, the CDR3 is TGTGCCAGCAGCTTAGGGACTCTTTACTATGGCTACACCTTC. Amino acids: CASSLGTLYYGYTF. Using reference TRBV11-2 and TRBJ1-2 for the parts outside the CDR3, the full variable domain is EAGVAQSPRYKIIEKRQSVAFWCNPISGHATLYWYQQILGQGPKLLIQFQNNGVVDDSQLPKDRFSAERLKGVDSTLKIQPAKLEDSAVYLCASSLGTLYYGYTFGSGTRLTVV.

The rearrangement uses TRBV5-4 and TRBJ2-3, with 11 nucleotides matching TRBD2. With 10 bases clipped from V and 3 bases from J, the junction kept 7 bases outside the gene matches. Germline V lookup: CDR1 SGHNT, CDR2 YYREEE (reference sequence). The CDR3 has 14 amino acids. DNA of the CDR3: TGTGCCTCTCGGAGACTAGCGGGAACAGATACGCAGTATTTT. This sequence encodes CASRRLAGTDTQYF. Variable domain in full (rest from reference TRBV5-4 and TRBJ2-3): ETGVTQSPTHLIKTRGQQVTLRCSSQSGHNTVSWYQQALGQGPQFIFQYYREEENGRGNFPPRFSGLQFPNYSSELNVNALELDDSALYLCASRRLAGTDTQYFGPGTRLTVL.

The genes are TRBV7-2 and TRBJ2-7; 8 bases are a match to TRBD1. There are 14 residues in the CDR3. Germline V gene sequence: CDR1 SGHTA, CDR2 FQGNSA. With 6 bases clipped from V and 4 bases from J, the junction kept 8 bases outside the gene matches. CDR3 sequence: CASRGAGGAYEQYF. For the CDR3, the DNA is TGTGCCAGCAGGGGGGCAGGGGGCGCGTACGAGCAGTACTTC.

V usage is TRBV7-2 and J usage is TRBJ2-1, with 7 bases matching TRBD1. Germline CDR1 is SGHTA and CDR2 is FQGNSA. The length of the CDR3 is 15 residues. Trimming at V came to 3 bases and at J to 7 bases, leaving 9 bases not matched to a gene. In DNA, the CDR3 is TGTGCCAGCAGCTTTGACAGGGCGAGCTTTAATGAGCAGTTCTTC. Translation: CASSFDRASFNEQFF.

This chain links TRBV5-4 with TRBJ2-5, with D possibly TRBD2 on 6 matching bases. CDR1 is SGHNT, CDR2 YYREEE, per germline (reference sequence). This CDR3 has 14 residues. Between the trimmed V and J ends, which lost 3 bases and 5 bases, there was a span of 14 bases. DNA of the CDR3: TGTGCCAGCAGCTCGGTGGGGGGTCGGGAGACCCAGTACTTC. Translation: CASSSVGGRETQYF. The full variable domain, its missing parts supplied by reference TRBV5-4 and TRBJ2-5, is ETGVTQSPTHLIKTRGQQVTLRCSSQSGHNTVSWYQQALGQGPQFIFQYYREEENGRGNFPPRFSGLQFPNYSSELNVNALELDDSALYLCASSSVGGRETQYFGPGTRLLVL.

J is TRBJ2-1 and V is TRBV2; tentative D call: TRBD2 (5 bases). Germline lookup yields CDR1 SNHLY and CDR2 FYNNEI. V was clipped by 8 bases and J by 0 bases, with 11 bases between them. The CDR3 runs 14 residues. The CDR3 region has the DNA TGTGCCAGCGGGGAGCGGAGCTCCTACAATGAGCAGTTCTTC. Its protein is CASGERSSYNEQFF.

The J gene is TRBJ2-7, the V gene TRBV2, with TRBD1 matching over 12 bases. Germline V gene lookup returns CDR1 SNHLY and CDR2 FYNNEI. The CDR3 extends over 16 amino acids. J was trimmed by 4 bases and V by 4 bases; bases with no gene match: 8. The CDR3 reads CASSVQGGQGAYEQYF. The DNA of the CDR3 is TGTGCCAGCAGTGTTCAAGGGGGACAGGGGGCTTACGAGCAGTACTTC.

The chain is built from TRBV10-3 and TRBJ2-1, with 8 bases aligning to TRBD2. The ends lost 7 bases at V and 9 bases at J; junction bases unmatched: 11. The CDR3 consists of 14 residues. CDR1 is ENHRY, CDR2 SYGVKD, per germline. The CDR3 DNA sequence: TGTGCCATCACCCTAAGCGGGAGTTCTAGTGAGCAGTTCTTC. It specifies CAITLSGSSSEQFF.

This chain joins TRBV6-5 and TRBJ1-1; 8 bases agree with TRBD1. The germline V gene has CDR1 MNHEY and CDR2 SVGAGI. After removal of 6 bases from V and 0 bases from J, the junction contained 3 bases not matched to a gene. The CDR3 consists of 14 residues. The CDR3 sequence is CASRTGAMNTEAFF. CDR3 bases: TGTGCCAGCAGGACAGGGGCCATGAACACTGAAGCTTTCTTT.

This chain links TRBV19 with TRBJ2-3, with TRBD2 matching 9 bases. V gave up 6 bases and J gave up 2 bases; unmatched junction bases: 3. CDR3 length: 14 residues. Germline-derived CDR1 and CDR2 are LNHDA and SQIVND (reference sequence). The CDR3 region has the DNA TGTGCCAGTAGGCTAGCGGGACCCACAGATACGCAGTATTTT. Protein sequence: CASRLAGPTDTQYF.

This chain uses TRBV19 with TRBJ2-3; weak D call: TRBD2 (6 bases). The CDR3 sequence is 17 residues long. Germline values: CDR1 LNHDA, CDR2 SQIVND (reference sequence). V was shortened by 0 bases and J by 7 bases, with 20 bases between the two germline ends. The CDR3 DNA is TGTGCCAGTAGTATAGATCTCGGGAGAGGCGGGGTAAATACGCAGTATTTT. Translated, it gives CASSIDLGRGGVNTQYF. The full variable domain, completed using reference TRBV19 and TRBJ2-3, is DGGITQSPKYLFRKEGQNVTLSCEQNLNHDAMYWYRQDPGQGLRLIYYSQIVNDFQKGDIAEGYSVSREKKESFPLTVTSAQKNPTAFYLCASSIDLGRGGVNTQYFGPGTRLTVL.

This chain connects TRBV13 to TRBJ1-3; D is undetermined. The CDR3 loop spans 13 amino acids. From germline, CDR1 is PRHDT and CDR2 FYEKMQ (reference sequence). V was pared by 7 bases and J by 9 bases, with 16 bases between. The CDR3 loop is CASTRGGEGTIYF. CDR3 DNA: TGTGCCAGCACCCGGGGAGGTGAGGGCACCATATATTTT.

The rearrangement joins TRBV6-5 to TRBJ2-5, with 8 bases matching TRBD1. The germline CDR1 and CDR2 sequences are MNHEY and SVGAGI. J gave up 7 bases and V 0 bases, and 7 bases lay outside the gene matches. The CDR3 contains 15 residues. The CDR3 sequence: CASSYSTRGRGTQYF. In DNA form, the CDR3 reads TGTGCCAGCAGTTACTCGACCAGGGGGCGCGGGACCCAGTACTTC.